This T cell receptor beta chain was found in a study of CD8 T cells in Susac syndrome. Study-level findings and limits: The authors acknowledged that the study's TCR sequencing and HLA analysis involved relatively few individuals.

Details on this clonotype: Its antigen is as yet unknown.

Matched for age and sex, the controls were healthy donors. Deletions cut 11 bases from V and 0 bases from J, with 30 bases between. This CDR3 is built from 19 residues. CDR1 and CDR2 from the germline V gene are MRHNA and SNTAGT. RNA, at 0.5 to 1 ug, was reverse transcribed with random hexamers. TCRdb recomputed calls from the immunoSEQ multiplex PCR reads with MiXCR, one row per CDR3 protein. The repertoire has some 180,000 distinct CDR3 sequences, 93% of them found once; the top ten carry 0.1%. What was sequenced was CD4+ T cells from PBMCs. The chain recombines TRBV6-4 with TRBJ2-3; D possibly corresponds to TRBD2 (6 bases). The receptor was derived from a human donor in good health. CDR3 coding DNA: TGTGCCGTGGGGGAGGCAGGACTCCGCGTCGCTCCTAGCACAGATACGCAGTATTTT. Its protein product is CAVGEAGLRVAPSTDTQYF.